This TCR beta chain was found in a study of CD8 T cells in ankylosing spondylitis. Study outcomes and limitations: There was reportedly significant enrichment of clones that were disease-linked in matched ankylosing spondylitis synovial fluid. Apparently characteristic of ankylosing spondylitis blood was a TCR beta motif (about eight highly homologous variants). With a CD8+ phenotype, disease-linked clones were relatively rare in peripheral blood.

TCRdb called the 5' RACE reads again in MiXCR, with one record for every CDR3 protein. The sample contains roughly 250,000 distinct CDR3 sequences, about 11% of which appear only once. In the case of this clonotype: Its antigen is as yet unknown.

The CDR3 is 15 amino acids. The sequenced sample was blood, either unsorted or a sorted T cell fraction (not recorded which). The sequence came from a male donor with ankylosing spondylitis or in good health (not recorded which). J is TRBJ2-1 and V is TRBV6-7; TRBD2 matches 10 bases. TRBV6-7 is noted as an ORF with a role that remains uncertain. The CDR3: CALQPGLAFPNEQFF. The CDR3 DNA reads TGTGCTCTCCAGCCGGGACTAGCGTTTCCCAATGAGCAGTTCTTC.